These 14 T cell receptor beta chains were all obtained from the same sample, sequenced in a study of cytomegalovirus exposure and HLA in healthy donors. The PCR was carried out with 60 Vbeta primers and 13 Jbeta primers. Repertoires were generated with immunoSEQ multiplex PCR, while TCRdb's copy carries only in-frame clones and drops some. The sample holds roughly 140,000 clones; 60% to 85% are singletons and the top ten take around 6.6%. Sequencing was carried out using PBMCs. Receptors originate from a middle-aged man in good health and CMV-seropositive.

This clone was detected once. The chain carries TRBV6-4 and TRBJ2-5, with 13 bases matching TRBD2. Matching the DNA end better, TRBJ2-7 makes the J call doubtful. CDR3 length equals 19 residues. Germline CDR1 reads MRHNA; CDR2 reads SNTAGT. The CDR3 region is CASSDSRTSGSGLGNEQYF. In DNA form, the CDR3 reads TGTGCCAGCAGTGACTCAAGGACTAGCGGGAGTGGCCTCGGGAACGAGCAGTACTTC.

This clone appeared a few times. The chain has TRBV30 and TRBJ2-7; TRBD2 aligns across 14 bases. With V trimmed by 3 bases and J by 0 bases, 16 bases remained unmatched. CDR3 length: 20 amino acids. From germline, CDR1 is GTSNPN and CDR2 SVGIG (reference sequence). DNA of the CDR3: TGTGCCTGGAGGGACATTCGGACTAGCGGGAGGTTTGGTCGCTCCTACGAGCAGTACTTC. Translation: CAWRDIRTSGRFGRSYEQYF.

This rearrangement joins TRBV5-4 to TRBJ2-2; the match to TRBD2 covers 12 bases. Germline V gene lookup returns CDR1 SGHNT and CDR2 YYREEE (reference sequence). The trim removed 4 bases at V and 5 bases at J, leaving 6 bases unmatched. The CDR3 contains 16 residues. The CDR3 loop is CASSGRLAGGTGELFF. The DNA of the CDR3 is TGTGCCAGCAGCGGGAGGCTAGCGGGGGGGACCGGGGAGCTGTTTTTT.

This clone is a singleton in its sample. V gene TRBV6-1 combines with J gene TRBJ2-7; 7 positions agree with TRBD1. The CDR3 covers 15 residues. Germline CDR1 reads MNHNS; CDR2 reads SASEGT. V lost 6 bases and J lost 1; bases outside the gene matches: 9. The CDR3 coding sequence is TGTGCCAGCAGCCGGACAGGTACACCATCCTACGAGCAGTACTTC. Protein sequence: CASSRTGTPSYEQYF.

CDR3 protein: CASNRGETGELFF. The CDR3, as DNA: TGTGCCAGCAACAGGGGAGAGACCGGGGAGCTGTTTTTT. The chain is built from TRBV25-1 and TRBJ2-2, with 7 bases that match TRBD1. The CDR3 covers 13 residues. Trimming removed 7 bases from V and 5 bases from J; junction bases left unmatched: 4. Per the germline V gene, CDR1 is MGHDK and CDR2 is SYGVNS. The full variable domain, rest sourced from reference TRBV25-1 and TRBJ2-2, is EADIYQTPRYLVIGTGKKITLECSQTMGHDKMYWYQQDPGMELHLIHYSYGVNSTEKGDLSSESTVSRIRTEHFPLTLESARPSHTSQYLCASNRGETGELFFGEGSRLTVL.

The gene calls are TRBV19 and TRBJ2-1; D possibly corresponds to TRBD1 (5 bases). V was pared by 5 bases and J by 0 bases, with 8 bases between. Germline V gene lookup returns CDR1 LNHDA and CDR2 SQIVND (reference sequence). This CDR3 has 14 residues. The CDR3 sequence is CASSLTVSYNEQFF. DNA for the CDR3: TGTGCCAGTAGTCTGACAGTCTCCTACAATGAGCAGTTCTTC.

CDR3 residues: CASKGGNSPLHF. CDR3 in DNA: TGTGCCAGCAAGGGGGGGAATTCACCCCTCCACTTT. The V gene is TRBV2, the J gene TRBJ1-6; D might be TRBD1 (6 bases). CDR3 length: 12 residues. Trimming cost V 7 bases and J 7 bases, with 8 bases left between them. Germline V lookup: CDR1 SNHLY, CDR2 FYNNEI. Complete variable domain (other parts from reference TRBV2 and TRBJ1-6): EPEVTQTPSHQVTQMGQEVILRCVPISNHLYFYWYRQILGQKVEFLVSFYNNEISEKSEIFDDQFSVERPDGSNFTLKIRSTKLEDSAMYFCASKGGNSPLHFGNGTRLTVT.

The rearrangement links TRBV6-1 to TRBJ1-2, with 9 bases fitting TRBD1. The CDR3 extends over 13 amino acids. Looked up from germline, CDR1 is MNHNS and CDR2 is SASEGT. Losses at the gene ends were 7 bases for V and 7 bases for J; bases not matched to a gene: 7. DNA of the CDR3: TGTGCCAGCACCCGTACAGGGGGCGGTGGCTACACCTTC. Translation: CASTRTGGGGYTF.

The V call is TRBV5-1, the J call TRBJ2-5; TRBD2 agrees at 7 bases. Germline values: CDR1 SGHRS, CDR2 YFSETQ. V gave up 4 bases and J gave up 2 bases; unmatched junction bases: 8. The CDR3 runs 15 residues. The CDR3 DNA reads TGCGCCAGCAGCCGGTCTAGCGGACCTCAAGAGACCCAGTACTTC. It translates to CASSRSSGPQETQYF.

The J gene is TRBJ1-1, the V gene TRBV6-1; 9 nucleotides agree with TRBD1. CDR1 MNHNS and CDR2 SASEGT come from the germline V gene. The CDR3 spans 13 residues. V lost 7 bases, J lost 3 bases, and 3 bases stayed unmatched. Here the CDR3 reads CASIWTGDTEAFF. For the CDR3, the DNA is TGTGCCAGCATCTGGACAGGGGACACTGAAGCTTTCTTT.

The CDR3 sequence is CASSAFSAAGANVLTF. The CDR3 DNA follows: TGTGCCAGCAGTGCCTTCTCGGCGGCTGGGGCCAACGTCCTGACTTTC. This chain links TRBV6-4 with TRBJ2-6; no reliable D call. The CDR3 length is 16 residues. Germline values: CDR1 MRHNA, CDR2 SNTAGT. V dropped 4 bases and J dropped 2 bases, with 12 bases sitting between them.

The chain combines TRBV2 with TRBJ2-6, with D possibly TRBD2 on 5 matching bases. This CDR3 contains 14 residues. Germline loops: CDR1 SNHLY, CDR2 FYNNEI. Trimming stripped 7 bases from V and 0 bases from J, with 7 bases between. In nucleotides, the CDR3 is TGTGCCAGCATGGGGAGCTCTGGGGCCAACGTCCTGACTTTC. Translated: CASMGSSGANVLTF.

CDR3 DNA sequence: TGTGCCAGCAGTTCCGGAGGGACAGGGTCTGGCTACACCTTC. It yields the protein CASSSGGTGSGYTF. The V call is TRBV28, the J call TRBJ1-2; 9 bases are a match to TRBD1. Germline CDR1 and CDR2: MDHEN and SYDVKM. There are 14 residues in the CDR3. V lost 4 bases to trimming and J lost 7 bases; unmatched junction nucleotides: 7.

The chain joins TRBV19 to TRBJ2-5, with 9 nucleotides matching TRBD1. The germline CDR1 and CDR2 sequences are LNHDA and SQIVND (reference sequence). With 1 base clipped from V and 5 bases from J, the junction kept 14 bases outside the gene matches. The CDR3 is 18 residues long. CDR3 in amino acids: CASSIADRGLNSQETQYF. The CDR3 region has the DNA TGTGCCAGTAGTATAGCGGACAGGGGCTTAAACAGTCAGGAGACCCAGTACTTC.